The rows below give T cell receptor beta chains drawn from one sample of a study of CD8+ T cells in alopecia areata. The method was immunoSEQ multiplex PCR; TCRdb's version includes in-frame clones alone and lacks a portion of them. The sample lists fewer than 150,000 clones, 55% to 70% occurring once. The source material was CD4+ T cells sorted from blood. Receptors were obtained from a human donor in good health. Both conserved end residues are part of each CDR3. The order of the fields is V gene, J gene, D gene, CDR3 length, clone size, CDR3 DNA, CDR3 protein. The D gene is left open where the match is weak. Not every row has a clone size; where given, it reads once, few, many or a size class.

>TRBV29-1|TRBJ1-2|.|11|few
TGCAGCGTTGAGGTGGGGGGCGGCTACACCTTC
CSVEVGGGYTF
>TRBV29-1|TRBJ1-1|.|12|.
TGCAGCGTTGACCAGGGGAGCACTGAAGCTTTCTTT
CSVDQGSTEAFF
>TRBV10-3|TRBJ1-1|.|12|.
TGTGCCATCAGCACAGAGCCCACTGAAGCTTTCTTT
CAISTEPTEAFF
>TRBV4-1|TRBJ1-3|.|15|.
TGCGCCAGCAGCCCAGGGTCGCAGGCGGGAAACACCATATATTTT
CASSPGSQAGNTIYF
>TRBV29-1|TRBJ1-2|TRBD1|12|.
TGCAGCGTTAGGACAGGAAACTATGGCTACACCTTC
CSVRTGNYGYTF
>TRBV27|TRBJ2-1|.|11|.
TGTGCCAGCCGACGATACAATGAGCAGTTCTTC
CASRRYNEQFF
>TRBV7-9|TRBJ1-4|.|11|.
TGTGTTTCGAGTCCTAATGAAAAACTGTTTTTT
CVSSPNEKLFF
>TRBV7-2|TRBJ2-3|TRBD2|17|.
TGTGCCAGCAGCCCCGGACTAGCGTCCCCTGGCACAGATACGCAGTATTTT
CASSPGLASPGTDTQYF
>TRBV6-6|TRBJ2-3|.|15|.
TGTGCCAGCAGTCCCGGGACGTCAATGGGGGATACGCAGTATTTT
CASSPGTSMGDTQYF
>TRBV30|TRBJ1-3|TRBD1|15|.
TGTGCCTGGAGTGTGGGACAGCTCGGTGGAAACACCATATATTTT
CAWSVGQLGGNTIYF
>TRBV7-2|TRBJ1-1|TRBD1|15|.
TGTGCCAGCAGCTTAGCGACAGGGGTGAACACTGAAGCTTTCTTT
CASSLATGVNTEAFF
>TRBV5-1|TRBJ2-7|TRBD1|15|once
TGCGCCAGCAGCCGGACCGGGACAGGGATCTACGAGCAGTACTTC
CASSRTGTGIYEQYF
>TRBV15|TRBJ1-5|TRBD1|14|once
TGTGCCTCGAGCACAGGGGGGGGGCAACAGCCCCAGCATTTT
CASSTGGGQQPQHF
>TRBV5-6|TRBJ1-2|.|14|.
TGTGCCAGCAGCCGGGACACCGCTAACTATGGCTACACCTTC
CASSRDTANYGYTF
>TRBV2|TRBJ1-1|.|12|.
TGTGCCAGGGCAGGGGTTACCACTGAAGCTTTCTTT
CARAGVTTEAFF
>TRBV29-1|TRBJ1-4|.|13|few
TGCAGCGTTCCGGGGCCTACGGATGAAAAACTGTTTTTT
CSVPGPTDEKLFF
>TRBV6-1|TRBJ2-3|.|16|.
TGTGCCAGCAGTGAGGTACATCAGGTTAGCACAGATACGCAGTATTTT
CASSEVHQVSTDTQYF
>TRBV29-1|TRBJ2-7|.|15|.
TGCAGCGTTGAAGGAGGCAGGGCGGAAACCTACGAGCAGTACTTC
CSVEGGRAETYEQYF
>TRBV5-1|TRBJ1-1|.|14|.
TGCGCCAGCAGCTTGAATACAGCGAACACTGAAGCTTTCTTT
CASSLNTANTEAFF
>TRBV14|TRBJ2-5|.|14|few
TGTGCCAGCAGCCGTCTGGGGGGTAAGGAGACCCAGTACTTC
CASSRLGGKETQYF
>TRBV5-1|TRBJ1-6|.|14|few
TGCGCCAGCACCGTACAGCCCTCTAATTCACCCCTCCACTTT
CASTVQPSNSPLHF
>TRBV2|TRBJ2-7|.|13|few
TGTGCCAGCACTGGGGCCCAAACCTACGAGCAGTACTTC
CASTGAQTYEQYF
>TRBV2|TRBJ1-5|.|15|once
TGTGCCAGCAGTGAAGGTAAAGGGGGCAATCAGCCCCAGCATTTT
CASSEGKGGNQPQHF
>TRBV6-5|TRBJ2-1|TRBD2|13|.
TGTGCCAGCAGTTCAAGGGAGGGCAATGAGCAGTTCTTC
CASSSREGNEQFF
>TRBV20-1|TRBJ2-1|TRBD2|10|.
TGCAGTGCCCATAGCGGGGTCGTGTTCTTC
CSAHSGVVFF
>TRBV6-6|TRBJ2-1|TRBD2|13|.
TGTGCCAGCGGTACCACTAGCGTAGGTGAGCAGTTCTTC
CASGTTSVGEQFF
>TRBV19|TRBJ2-7|.|12|few
TGTGCCAGTAGTATTCGTGGGTCCGAGCAGTACTTC
CASSIRGSEQYF
>TRBV2|TRBJ2-5|.|14|few
TGTGCCAGCAGCGGGGCCGCTCTCGGGGAGACCCAGTACTTC
CASSGAALGETQYF
>TRBV6-6|TRBJ1-6|.|16|.
TGTGCCAGCAGTTACTCGCCGGACAGTAGGAATTCACCCCTCCACTTT
CASSYSPDSRNSPLHF